This entry concerns a single TCR beta chain. This sample was taken from a study of cytomegalovirus exposure and HLA in healthy donors. The wider study: Approximately 200 million T cells yielded around 120 million unique TCR beta sequences in earlier analysis. Across around 400 genotyped donors, over 70% landed in the Caucasian-associated ancestry cluster.

Trimming took off 3 bases at V and 6 bases at J, with 12 bases between the two ends. Germline V gene sequence: CDR1 MNHNY, CDR2 SVGAGI (reference sequence). The CDR3 is 14 amino acids. It was with 60 Vbeta and 13 Jbeta primers that the PCR ran. How the authors handled the data: Tens of millions of unique TCR beta chains, about 11 million of them shared, were counted by a later analysis. The table came from immunoSEQ multiplex PCR; TCRdb's copy has only in-frame clones and leaves some out. Clone size and the V and J calls come from that table; the DNA yielded D and trimming. The sample's table shows approximately 110,000 clones.

Sequenced input: PBMCs. The chain couples TRBV6-6 to TRBJ2-1, with D perhaps matching TRBD2 (5 bases). The receptor's source is a man in his forties in good health and CMV-seronegative. The CDR3 DNA sequence: TGTGCCAGCAGTTATAACCGACTACTCAATGAGCAGTTCTTC. Its translation: CASSYNRLLNEQFF.